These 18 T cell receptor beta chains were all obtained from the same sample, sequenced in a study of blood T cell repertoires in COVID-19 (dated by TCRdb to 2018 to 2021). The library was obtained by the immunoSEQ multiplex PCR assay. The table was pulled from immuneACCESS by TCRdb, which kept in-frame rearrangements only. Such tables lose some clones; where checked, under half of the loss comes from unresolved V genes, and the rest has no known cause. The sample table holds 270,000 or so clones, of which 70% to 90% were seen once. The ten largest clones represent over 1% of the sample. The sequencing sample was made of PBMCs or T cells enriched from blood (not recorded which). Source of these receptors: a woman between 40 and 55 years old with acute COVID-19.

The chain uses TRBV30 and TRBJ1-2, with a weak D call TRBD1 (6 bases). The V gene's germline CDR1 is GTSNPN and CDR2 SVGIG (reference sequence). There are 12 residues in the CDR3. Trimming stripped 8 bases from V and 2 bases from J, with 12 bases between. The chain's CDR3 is CAVSQGNYGYTF. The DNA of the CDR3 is TGTGCCGTCTCGCAGGGGAACTATGGCTACACCTTC.

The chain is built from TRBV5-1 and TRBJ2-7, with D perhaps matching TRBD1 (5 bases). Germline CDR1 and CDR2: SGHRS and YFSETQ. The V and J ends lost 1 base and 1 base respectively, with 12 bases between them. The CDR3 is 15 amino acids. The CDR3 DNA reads TGCGCCAGCAGCTTGAGTCCAGGGTTTTCCTACGAGCAGTACTTC. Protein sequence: CASSLSPGFSYEQYF.

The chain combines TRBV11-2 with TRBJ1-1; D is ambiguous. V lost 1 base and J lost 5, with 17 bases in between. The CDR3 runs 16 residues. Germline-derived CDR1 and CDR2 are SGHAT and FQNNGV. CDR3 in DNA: TGTGCCAGCAGCTTAGGCCCCCCTGAGGGTCGGACTGAAGCTTTCTTT. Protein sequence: CASSLGPPEGRTEAFF.

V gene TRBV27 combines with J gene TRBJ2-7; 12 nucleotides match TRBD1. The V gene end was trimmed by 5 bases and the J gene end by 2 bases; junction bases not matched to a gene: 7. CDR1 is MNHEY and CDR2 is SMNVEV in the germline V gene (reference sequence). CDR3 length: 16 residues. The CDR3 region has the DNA TGTGCCAGCAGTCCCGGGACAGGGGGCCGGGCCTACGAGCAGTACTTC. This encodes CASSPGTGGRAYEQYF.

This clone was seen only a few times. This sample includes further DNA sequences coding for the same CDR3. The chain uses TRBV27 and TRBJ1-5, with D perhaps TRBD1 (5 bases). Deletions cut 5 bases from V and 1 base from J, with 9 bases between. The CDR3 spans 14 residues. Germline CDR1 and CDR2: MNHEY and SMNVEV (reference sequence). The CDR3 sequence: CASSLRQSNQPQHF. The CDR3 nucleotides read TGTGCCAGCAGTCTCCGACAGAGCAATCAGCCCCAGCATTTT.

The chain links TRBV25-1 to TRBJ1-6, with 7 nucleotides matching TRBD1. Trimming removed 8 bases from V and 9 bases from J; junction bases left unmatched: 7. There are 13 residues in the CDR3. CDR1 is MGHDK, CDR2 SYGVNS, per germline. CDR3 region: CASAGTVFSPLHF. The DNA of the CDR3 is TGTGCCAGCGCTGGGACAGTCTTTTCACCCCTCCACTTT. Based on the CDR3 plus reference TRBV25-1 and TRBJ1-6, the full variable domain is EADIYQTPRYLVIGTGKKITLECSQTMGHDKMYWYQQDPGMELHLIHYSYGVNSTEKGDLSSESTVSRIRTEHFPLTLESARPSHTSQYLCASAGTVFSPLHFGNGTRLTVT.

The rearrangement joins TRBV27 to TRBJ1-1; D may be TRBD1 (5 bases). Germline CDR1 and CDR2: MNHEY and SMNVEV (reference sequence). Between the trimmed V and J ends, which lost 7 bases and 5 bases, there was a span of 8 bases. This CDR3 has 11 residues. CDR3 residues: CASKRGTEAFF. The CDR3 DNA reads TGTGCCAGCAAAAGGGGTACTGAAGCTTTCTTT.

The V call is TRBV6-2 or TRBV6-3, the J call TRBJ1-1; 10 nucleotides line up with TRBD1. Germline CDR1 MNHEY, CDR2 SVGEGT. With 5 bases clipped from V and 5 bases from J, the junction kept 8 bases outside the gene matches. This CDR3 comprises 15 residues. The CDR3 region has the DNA TGTGCCAGCAGTGTGAGACAGGGGGCAGGAACTGAAGCTTTCTTT. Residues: CASSVRQGAGTEAFF.

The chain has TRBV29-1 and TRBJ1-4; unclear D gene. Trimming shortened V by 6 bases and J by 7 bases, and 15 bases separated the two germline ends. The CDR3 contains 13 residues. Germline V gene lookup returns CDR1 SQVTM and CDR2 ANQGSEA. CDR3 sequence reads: CSVWRPGGEKLFF. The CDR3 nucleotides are TGCAGCGTGTGGAGACCGGGAGGTGAAAAACTGTTTTTT.

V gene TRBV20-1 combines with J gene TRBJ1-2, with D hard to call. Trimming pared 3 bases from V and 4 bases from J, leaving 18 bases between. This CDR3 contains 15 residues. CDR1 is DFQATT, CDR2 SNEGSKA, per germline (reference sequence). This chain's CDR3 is CSASSPVVSIYGYTF. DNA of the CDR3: TGCAGTGCTAGTTCCCCTGTCGTGAGCATCTATGGCTACACCTTC.

The CDR3 loop is CAISAQGTETASPLHF. CDR3 coding DNA: TGTGCCATCAGTGCGCAGGGGACCGAAACTGCATCACCCCTCCACTTT. The rearrangement joins TRBV10-3 to TRBJ1-6, with D perhaps matching TRBD1 (6 bases). V was trimmed by 4 bases and J by 10 bases, leaving 20 bases between them. This CDR3 contains 16 residues. Germline CDR1 ENHRY, CDR2 SYGVKD.

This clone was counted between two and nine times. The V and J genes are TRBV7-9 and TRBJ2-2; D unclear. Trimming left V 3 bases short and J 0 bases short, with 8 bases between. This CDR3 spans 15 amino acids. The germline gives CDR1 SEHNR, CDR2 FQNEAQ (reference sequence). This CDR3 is CASSFPFPNTGELFF. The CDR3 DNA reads TGTGCCAGCAGCTTTCCTTTTCCGAACACCGGGGAGCTGTTTTTT.

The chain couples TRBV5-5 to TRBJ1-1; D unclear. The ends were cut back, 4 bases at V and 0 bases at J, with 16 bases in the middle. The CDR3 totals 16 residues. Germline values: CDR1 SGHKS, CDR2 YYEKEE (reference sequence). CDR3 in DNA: TGTGCCAGCAGCCAAAGTCGACTGTTTATGAACACTGAAGCTTTCTTT. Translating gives CASSQSRLFMNTEAFF. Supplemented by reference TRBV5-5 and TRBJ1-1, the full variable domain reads DAGVTQSPTHLIKTRGQQVTLRCSPISGHKSVSWYQQVLGQGPQFIFQYYEKEERGRGNFPDRFSARQFPNYSSELNVNALLLGDSALYLCASSQSRLFMNTEAFFGQGTRLTVV.

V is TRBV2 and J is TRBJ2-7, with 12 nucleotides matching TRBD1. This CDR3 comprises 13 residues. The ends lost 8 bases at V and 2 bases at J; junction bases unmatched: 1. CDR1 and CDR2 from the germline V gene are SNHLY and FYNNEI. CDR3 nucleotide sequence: TGTGCCAGCGGGACAGGGGGCCCCTACGAGCAGTACTTC. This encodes CASGTGGPYEQYF.

The CDR3 region is CASSIWAGSGNTIYF. CDR3 sequence (DNA): TGTGCCAGTAGTATATGGGCAGGCTCTGGAAACACCATATATTTT. V gene TRBV19 combines with J gene TRBJ1-3; no clear D. This CDR3 is 15 amino acids long. V gave up 2 bases and J gave up 0 bases, with 8 bases separating them. Germline V gene lookup returns CDR1 LNHDA and CDR2 SQIVND (reference sequence). Full variable domain (rest looked up from reference TRBV19 and TRBJ1-3): DGGITQSPKYLFRKEGQNVTLSCEQNLNHDAMYWYRQDPGQGLRLIYYSQIVNDFQKGDIAEGYSVSREKKESFPLTVTSAQKNPTAFYLCASSIWAGSGNTIYFGEGSWLTVV.

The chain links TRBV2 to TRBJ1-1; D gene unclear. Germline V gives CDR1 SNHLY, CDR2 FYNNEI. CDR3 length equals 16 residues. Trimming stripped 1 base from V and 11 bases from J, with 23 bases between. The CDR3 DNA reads TGTGCCAGCAGTGAAGTCGAAGGGAGAAGCTTCTTTGGCGCTTTCTTT. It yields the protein CASSEVEGRSFFGAFF.

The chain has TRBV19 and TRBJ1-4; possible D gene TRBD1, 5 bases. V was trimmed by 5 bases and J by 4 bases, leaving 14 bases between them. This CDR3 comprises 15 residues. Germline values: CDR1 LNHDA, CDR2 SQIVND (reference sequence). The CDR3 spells CASSSRQGINEKLFF. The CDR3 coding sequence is TGTGCCAGTAGTTCTCGCCAGGGAATTAATGAAAAACTGTTTTTT.

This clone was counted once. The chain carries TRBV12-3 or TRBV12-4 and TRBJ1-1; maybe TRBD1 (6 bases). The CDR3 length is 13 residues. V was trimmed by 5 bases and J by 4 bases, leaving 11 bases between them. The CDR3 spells CASSPGVPTEAFF. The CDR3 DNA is TGTGCCAGCAGTCCAGGGGTTCCCACTGAAGCTTTCTTT.